These 31 T cell receptor beta chains were all obtained from the same sample, sequenced in a study of technical replicates of blood from a handful of donors. Assay used: immunoSEQ multiplex PCR; TCRdb lists only in-frame clones, some missing. The data contain fewer than 80,000 clones, approximately 89% of them singletons. The sample comprised PBMCs. The receptors here all came from a human donor in good health. Some clones in this sample may be carry-over from other donors' samples.

CDR3 region: CASSVAGRETQYF. DNA of the CDR3: TGTGCCAGCAGCGTTGCAGGGCGGGAGACCCAGTACTTC. The V and J genes are TRBV25-1 and TRBJ2-5; possible D gene TRBD1, 5 bases. The CDR3 is 13 residues long. Germline V gene lookup returns CDR1 MGHDK and CDR2 SYGVNS. V was shortened by 6 bases and J by 5 bases, with 13 bases between the two germline ends. Filled out from reference TRBV25-1 and TRBJ2-5, the complete variable domain reads EADIYQTPRYLVIGTGKKITLECSQTMGHDKMYWYQQDPGMELHLIHYSYGVNSTEKGDLSSESTVSRIRTEHFPLTLESARPSHTSQYLCASSVAGRETQYFGPGTRLLVL.

The chain uses TRBV7-2 and TRBJ2-2; 9 bases are a match to TRBD2. The V gene's germline CDR1 is SGHTA and CDR2 FQGNSA. V was clipped by 5 bases and J by 7 bases; unmatched bases: 8. The CDR3 contains 15 residues. The CDR3 spells CASSPRRGGHGELFF. The CDR3 DNA sequence: TGTGCCAGCAGCCCAAGGCGGGGGGGCCACGGGGAGCTGTTTTTT.

The CDR3 DNA is TGCGCCAGCAGCCTGGAGGAGAATAGCAATCAGCCCCAGCATTTT. This sequence encodes CASSLEENSNQPQHF. The V call is TRBV4-1, the J call TRBJ1-5, with D hard to call. Germline V gene data show CDR1 as MGHRA and CDR2 as YSYEKL. Between the trimmed V and J ends, which lost 4 bases and 0 bases, there was a span of 10 bases. This CDR3 comprises 15 residues.

The chain combines TRBV2 with TRBJ1-1; no definite D call. The CDR3 is 13 amino acids. Germline CDR1 reads SNHLY; CDR2 reads FYNNEI. Trimming took 7 bases from V and 1 from J, leaving 10 bases between them. CDR3 protein: CASTLEWNTEAFF. The CDR3 coding sequence is TGTGCCAGCACCCTAGAGTGGAACACTGAAGCTTTCTTT.

This chain joins TRBV5-1 and TRBJ2-7; unclear D gene. From germline, CDR1 is SGHRS and CDR2 YFSETQ. Trimming removed 7 bases from V and 6 bases from J, with 8 bases in between. The CDR3 length is 10 residues. CDR3: CASPWAEQYF. The CDR3 DNA reads TGCGCCAGCCCCTGGGCCGAGCAGTACTTC.

This chain joins TRBV7-6 and TRBJ2-5; 7 bases match TRBD2. This CDR3 comprises 16 residues. Germline V gives CDR1 SGHVS, CDR2 FNYEAQ. V shed 1 base and J 7 bases; nucleotides not matched to a gene: 12. The chain's CDR3 is CASSLGKAGPGGTQYF. CDR3 in DNA: TGTGCCAGCAGCTTAGGGAAAGCGGGGCCCGGCGGGACCCAGTACTTC.

The CDR3 nucleotides read TGTGCCAGCAGCGCCTTACCGAGCTCTGGGGCCAACGTCCTGACTTTC. It encodes CASSALPSSGANVLTF. This chain uses TRBV5-5 with TRBJ2-6, with unresolved D. Trimming cost V 4 bases and J 0 bases, with 11 bases left between them. Germline V gene sequence: CDR1 SGHKS, CDR2 YYEKEE (reference sequence). The CDR3 runs to 16 residues. Looking up the rest from reference TRBV5-5 and TRBJ2-6 gives the full variable domain: DAGVTQSPTHLIKTRGQQVTLRCSPISGHKSVSWYQQVLGQGPQFIFQYYEKEERGRGNFPDRFSARQFPNYSSELNVNALLLGDSALYLCASSALPSSGANVLTFGAGSRLTVL.

The chain recombines TRBV12-5 with TRBJ1-5; 8 bases match TRBD1. V lost 6 bases to trimming and J lost 2 bases; unmatched junction nucleotides: 3. CDR3 length: 14 amino acids. Per the germline V gene, CDR1 is LGHNT and CDR2 is FRNRAP. The CDR3 region has the DNA TGTGCTAGTGGCCAGGACAGGGGCAATCAGCCCCAGCATTTT. Protein sequence: CASGQDRGNQPQHF. The variable domain in full, completed from reference TRBV12-5 and TRBJ1-5, reads DARVTQTPRHKVTEMGQEVTMRCQPILGHNTVFWYRQTMMQGLELLAYFRNRAPLDDSGMPKDRFSAEMPDATLATLKIQPSEPRDSAVYFCASGQDRGNQPQHFGDGTRLSIL.

Of note for this clone: In the same sample, other DNA sequences code for this CDR3. The CDR3 nucleotides read TGTGCCAGCAGCTTATCCAGGGAAGAGACCCAGTACTTC. Amino acid sequence: CASSLSREETQYF. The chain has TRBV7-2 and TRBJ2-5; D may be TRBD1 (5 bases). The germline V gene has CDR1 SGHTA and CDR2 FQGNSA. Trimming removed 2 bases from V and 3 bases from J, with 7 bases in between. The CDR3 consists of 13 residues.

In regard to this clone: One end of the junction does not line up with germline, which may come from a read error. The chain combines TRBV12-5 with TRBJ2-1, with 7 bases identical to TRBD2. This CDR3 contains 13 residues. Germline CDR1 reads LGHNT; CDR2 reads FRNRAP. CDR3 protein: CATLPGSAGAGVF. The CDR3 nucleotides are TGTGCTACCCTACCCGGCTCAGCGGGTGCGGGGGTCTTC.

The chain recombines TRBV7-9 with TRBJ2-1, with no clear D. The V gene lost 0 bases and the J gene lost 9 bases, with 6 bases spanning the gap. CDR1 and CDR2 from the germline V gene are SEHNR and FQNEAQ (reference sequence). The CDR3 totals 12 residues. The CDR3 nucleotides read TGTGCCAGCAGCTTAGCGACGGGTGAGCAGTTCTTC. Amino acid sequence: CASSLATGEQFF. Combining the CDR3 with reference TRBV7-9 and TRBJ2-1 gives the whole variable domain DTGVSQNPRHKITKRGQNVTFRCDPISEHNRLYWYRQTLGQGPEFLTYFQNEAQLEKSRLLSDRFSAERPKGSFSTLEIQRTEQGDSAMYLCASSLATGEQFFGPGTRLTVL.

The rearrangement joins TRBV10-3 to TRBJ1-2; 9 nucleotides line up with TRBD1. CDR3 length: 14 residues. With V trimmed by 4 bases and J by 1 base, 1 base remained unmatched. Germline V gene data show CDR1 as ENHRY and CDR2 as SYGVKD. The DNA for the CDR3 is TGTGCCATCAGTGGGACAGGGGATAACTATGGCTACACCTTC. Its protein is CAISGTGDNYGYTF.

Only one count was recorded for this clone. The J gene is TRBJ2-1, the V gene TRBV4-1; TRBD2 aligns across 9 bases. Germline V gene lookup returns CDR1 MGHRA and CDR2 YSYEKL. Trimming at V came to 0 bases and at J to 10 bases, leaving 13 bases not matched to a gene. This CDR3 contains 17 residues. CDR3 loop: CASSQEWIAGAGIEQFF. DNA for the CDR3: TGCGCCAGCAGCCAAGAGTGGATAGCGGGGGCAGGGATCGAGCAGTTCTTC.

The rearrangement joins TRBV4-3 to TRBJ2-2; D is undetermined. Trimming pared 4 bases from V and 6 bases from J, leaving 18 bases between. The CDR3 spans 16 residues. Germline V CDR1 and CDR2: LGHNA, YSLEER. For the CDR3, the DNA is TGCGCCAGCAGCCCCGATCAACTTATAAGAGCCGGGGAGCTGTTTTTT. Translating gives CASSPDQLIRAGELFF.

The chain's CDR3 is CASSERRGAGGETQYF. DNA for the CDR3: TGTGCCAGCAGTGAACGGAGGGGTGCAGGCGGCGAGACCCAGTACTTC. The V and J genes are TRBV25-1 and TRBJ2-5, with D perhaps TRBD2 (6 bases). The CDR3 is 16 amino acids. From germline, CDR1 is MGHDK and CDR2 SYGVNS. V was cut by 2 bases and J by 5 bases, with 18 bases left in between.

This clone was recorded once. The rearrangement uses TRBV29-1 and TRBJ2-1; no clear D. The CDR3 is 10 amino acids. Trimming removed 7 bases at V and 4 bases at J, with 5 bases between. The germline V gene has CDR1 SQVTM and CDR2 ANQGSEA. The CDR3 nucleotides are TGCAGCGGCACTTACAATGAGCAGTTCTTC. It yields the protein CSGTYNEQFF.

The gene calls are TRBV6-5 and TRBJ2-7; 7 bases fit TRBD1. Germline CDR1 MNHEY, CDR2 SVGAGI. With 0 bases clipped from V and 2 bases from J, the junction kept 7 bases outside the gene matches. The CDR3 is made up of 16 amino acids. CDR3 sequence reads: CASSYSSGTATYEQYF. The CDR3 coding sequence is TGTGCCAGCAGTTACTCTTCGGGGACAGCAACCTACGAGCAGTACTTC.

This clone was observed a single time. The rearrangement links TRBV18 to TRBJ1-4; no reliable D call. Per the germline V gene, CDR1 is KGHSH and CDR2 is LQKENI. The length of the CDR3 is 16 residues. Trimming removed 0 bases from V and 3 bases from J, with 11 bases in between. CDR3 in DNA: TGTGCCAGCTCACCACCCGACTTCCTTCCTAATGAAAAACTGTTTTTT. Protein sequence: CASSPPDFLPNEKLFF.

This clone was seen once. This rearrangement joins TRBV6-7 to TRBJ1-5; D not certain. TRBV6-7 is noted as an ORF with a role that remains uncertain. The CDR3 spans 18 residues. V was shortened by 0 bases and J by 3 bases, with 18 bases between the two germline ends. The CDR3 DNA sequence: TGTGCCAGCAGTTACTCGGGTCCGTGGCAGGTCGACAATCAGCCCCAGCATTTT. This translates into CASSYSGPWQVDNQPQHF.

This clone has only one observation. J is TRBJ2-7 and V is TRBV7-2; 11 bases align to TRBD2. Germline assignment: CDR1 SGHTA and CDR2 FQGNSA. The CDR3 has 15 amino acids. Trimming removed 4 bases from V and 7 bases from J; junction bases left unmatched: 9. The CDR3 DNA follows: TGTGCCAGCAGCTACCCTAGCGGGAGGTCGGAAGAGCAGTACTTC. Its protein is CASSYPSGRSEEQYF. The variable domain in full, with the rest retrieved from reference TRBV7-2 and TRBJ2-7, is GAGVSQSPSNKVTEKGKDVELRCDPISGHTALYWYRQSLGQGLEFLIYFQGNSAPDKSGLPSDRFSAERTGGSVSTLTIQRTQQEDSAVYLCASSYPSGRSEEQYFGPGTRLTVT.

The chain couples TRBV11-1 to TRBJ1-1; 7 bases agree with TRBD1. Losses at the gene ends were 0 bases for V and 5 bases for J; bases not matched to a gene: 9. This CDR3 is built from 16 residues. CDR1 is SGHAT, CDR2 FQDESV, per germline (reference sequence). For the CDR3, the DNA is TGTGCCAGCAGCTTAGCGGGGACAGCTAGGGGGACTGAAGCTTTCTTT. The encoded protein is CASSLAGTARGTEAFF.

This chain connects TRBV2 to TRBJ2-1, with TRBD1 matching over 8 bases. Germline CDR1 is SNHLY and CDR2 is FYNNEI. This CDR3 spans 14 amino acids. V lost 8 bases, J lost 2 bases, and 5 bases stayed unmatched. The CDR3 coding sequence is TGTGCCAGCGCCGGGACAGGCACCTACAATGAGCAGTTCTTC. It encodes CASAGTGTYNEQFF.

The chain has TRBV27 and TRBJ2-1; 10 nucleotides align to TRBD2. The V gene end was trimmed by 4 bases and the J gene end by 2 bases; junction bases not matched to a gene: 2. Germline CDR1 reads MNHEY; CDR2 reads SMNVEV (reference sequence). This CDR3 contains 15 residues. The CDR3 region is CASSYGLAAYNEQFF. The CDR3 DNA reads TGTGCCAGCAGTTATGGACTAGCGGCCTACAATGAGCAGTTCTTC.

This chain connects TRBV10-3 to TRBJ1-2; D ambiguous. This CDR3 is 15 amino acids long. From germline, CDR1 is ENHRY and CDR2 SYGVKD. Trimming shortened V by 0 bases and J by 3 bases, and 11 bases separated the two germline ends. CDR3 sequence: CAISESNGQHYGYTF. The CDR3 DNA reads TGTGCCATCAGTGAGTCGAATGGGCAGCACTATGGCTACACCTTC.

V is TRBV7-2 and J is TRBJ2-5; D is unclear. The CDR3 runs to 15 residues. The germline gives CDR1 SGHTA, CDR2 FQGNSA. V was clipped by 0 bases and J by 2 bases, with 10 bases between them. CDR3 nucleotides: TGTGCCAGCAGCTTAGCTCGAGCGCCTCAAGAGACCCAGTACTTC. Its translation: CASSLARAPQETQYF.

Here the CDR3 reads CASSLGQGALTEAFF. For the CDR3, the DNA is TGCGCCAGCAGCTTGGGACAGGGGGCGCTTACTGAAGCTTTCTTT. The chain couples TRBV5-1 to TRBJ1-1; 10 bases align to TRBD1. The germline CDR1 and CDR2 sequences are SGHRS and YFSETQ. With V trimmed by 0 bases and J by 5 bases, 4 bases remained unmatched. This CDR3 has 15 amino acids. Variable domain in full (rest from reference TRBV5-1 and TRBJ1-1): KAGVTQTPRYLIKTRGQQVTLSCSPISGHRSVSWYQQTPGQGLQFLFEYFSETQRNKGNFPGRFSGRQFSNSRSEMNVSTLELGDSALYLCASSLGQGALTEAFFGQGTRLTVV.

V is TRBV7-2 and J is TRBJ2-1; 15 bases map to TRBD2. Germline trimming cut 4 bases from V and 2 bases from J; bases unmatched to any gene: 9. The CDR3 runs 19 residues. Looked up from germline, CDR1 is SGHTA and CDR2 is FQGNSA. CDR3 bases: TGTGCCAGCAGCTCCCCCGGGACTAGCGGGGGGTGGACCTACAATGAGCAGTTCTTC. Translating gives CASSSPGTSGGWTYNEQFF.

This chain joins TRBV19 and TRBJ1-6; the D gene is possibly TRBD1 (6 bases). The CDR3 contains 14 residues. CDR1 and CDR2 from the germline V gene are LNHDA and SQIVND (reference sequence). The germline V and J ends were trimmed by 3 bases and 10 bases, with 13 bases remaining between them. This chain's CDR3 is CASSIGQGRSPLHF. The CDR3, as DNA: TGTGCCAGTAGTATTGGTCAGGGGAGATCACCCCTCCACTTT.

V usage is TRBV5-4 and J usage is TRBJ1-1; no reliable D call. The CDR3 extends over 14 amino acids. The germline CDR1 and CDR2 sequences are SGHNT and YYREEE (reference sequence). V was clipped by 0 bases and J by 1 base, with 7 bases between them. Here the CDR3 DNA reads TGTGCCAGCAGCTTGGCCAACAGGAACACTGAAGCTTTCTTT. Its translation: CASSLANRNTEAFF.

The chain joins TRBV7-9 to TRBJ2-7; 9 bases line up with TRBD2. V was pared by 5 bases and J by 6 bases, with 17 bases of the junction left unmatched. Looked up from germline, CDR1 is SEHNR and CDR2 is FQNEAQ (reference sequence). The CDR3 has 17 amino acids. Here the CDR3 reads CASSGVGGRASSGEQYF. In DNA, the CDR3 is TGTGCCAGCAGCGGCGTAGGCGGGAGGGCCTCTTCGGGCGAGCAGTACTTC. The complete variable domain, with remaining parts taken from reference TRBV7-9 and TRBJ2-7, reads DTGVSQNPRHKITKRGQNVTFRCDPISEHNRLYWYRQTLGQGPEFLTYFQNEAQLEKSRLLSDRFSAERPKGSFSTLEIQRTEQGDSAMYLCASSGVGGRASSGEQYFGPGTRLTVT.

V is TRBV18 and J is TRBJ2-7, with 10 positions matching TRBD2. The CDR3 contains 16 residues. Trimming removed 8 bases from V and 4 bases from J; junction bases left unmatched: 14. Germline V CDR1 and CDR2: KGHSH, LQKENI. CDR3 protein: CASANTLAGDKYEQYF. As DNA, the CDR3 is TGTGCCAGCGCCAATACCCTAGCGGGGGACAAGTACGAGCAGTACTTC.